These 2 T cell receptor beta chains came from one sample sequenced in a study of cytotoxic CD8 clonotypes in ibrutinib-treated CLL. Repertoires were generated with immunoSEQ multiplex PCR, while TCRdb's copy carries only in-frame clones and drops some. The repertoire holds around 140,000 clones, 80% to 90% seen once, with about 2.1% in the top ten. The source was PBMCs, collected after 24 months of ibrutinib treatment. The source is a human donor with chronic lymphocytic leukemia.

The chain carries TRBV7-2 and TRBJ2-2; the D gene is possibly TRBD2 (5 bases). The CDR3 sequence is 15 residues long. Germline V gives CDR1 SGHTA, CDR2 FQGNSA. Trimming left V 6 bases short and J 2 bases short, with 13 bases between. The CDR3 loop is CASRPGLPNTGELFF. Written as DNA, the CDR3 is TGTGCCAGCAGACCAGGACTTCCTAACACCGGGGAGCTGTTTTTT.

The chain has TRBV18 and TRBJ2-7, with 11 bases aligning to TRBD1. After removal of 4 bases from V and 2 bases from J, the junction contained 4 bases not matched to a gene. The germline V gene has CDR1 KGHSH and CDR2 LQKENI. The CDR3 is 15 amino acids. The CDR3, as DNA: TGTGCCAGCTCACAGGGGACAGGGGGGCCCTACGAGCAGTACTTC. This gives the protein CASSQGTGGPYEQYF.